This T cell receptor (beta chain) was documented in a study of T cells in Graves' hyperthyroidism and ophthalmopathy. Comment on this clonotype: Antigen: not known.

Study-wide results and caveats: Blood also contained most expanded thyroid clonotypes above 0.001.

Template material for amplifying TCR beta CDR3 regions consisted of RNA transcripts. First-round RT-PCR with HTBI primers amplified the TCR CDR3 region. Each CDR3 protein gets one entry after TCRdb re-called the multiplex PCR reads with MiXCR. Among about 560,000 distinct CDR3 sequences listed, around 15% were seen once. With 6 bases clipped from V and 0 bases from J, the junction kept 5 bases outside the gene matches. CDR1 is MNHEY, CDR2 SMNVEV, per germline (reference sequence). The CDR3 contains 15 residues. The sequencing sample was made of blood. This receptor was obtained from a woman between 18 and 30 years old with Graves' hyperthyroidism. J is TRBJ1-5 and V is TRBV27; 7 positions agree with TRBD1. The DNA of the CDR3 is TGTGCCAGCAGGAGGACAGGAGATAGCAATCAGCCCCAGCATTTT. It is translated as CASRRTGDSNQPQHF.